This TCR beta chain was profiled in a study of beta chain features in type 1 diabetes. Regarding the study as a whole: Reduced insertions and increased deletions marked VDJ junctions in type 1 diabetes patients. Type 1 diabetes patients had TCRB CDR3s that were shorter (moderately but significantly so) in all four CD4+ subsets. Naive, central memory and Treg TCRB repertoires appeared more alike in patients than in healthy donors. Cells expressing TCR highly could be over-represented by cDNA sequencing.

Expressed TCRB transcripts got sequenced, as all isolated RNA was reverse transcribed. The table came from immunoSEQ multiplex PCR; TCRdb's copy has only in-frame clones and leaves some out. In the table there are some 900,000 clones, 15% to 20% of which are singletons. This clone was recorded a few times. Its matching antigen is unknown. V dropped 4 bases and J dropped 8; count of bases not matched to a gene: 5. The CDR3 covers 13 residues. Germline values: CDR1 SGHTA, CDR2 FQGTGA. V gene TRBV7-3 combines with J gene TRBJ1-2; 9 bases are shared with TRBD1. Sequenced sample: naive CD4+ T cells from blood. The TCR sequence derives from a woman younger than 35 in good health. The CDR3 loop is CASSSGQGKGYTF. CDR3 nucleotides: TGTGCCAGCAGCTCCGGACAGGGGAAGGGCTACACCTTC.